The 31 T cell receptor beta chains below all came from one sample that was sequenced in a study of identical twins. Each CDR3 protein is one row after TCRdb ran MiXCR on the 5' RACE reads. The data contain roughly 720,000 distinct CDR3 sequences, 15% to 20% of them singletons. These data are also associated with another study on T cells expressing NK-cell markers.

The sequenced material came from PBMCs. The receptor source for this set is a woman aged 18-29 years in good health.

A few counts support this clonotype. CDR3 in DNA: TGTGCCAGCAGCTGGGACTTCGGGATCCCCTATGGCTACACCTTC. Translation gives CASSWDFGIPYGYTF. The chain has TRBV7-2 and TRBJ1-2; D is perhaps TRBD1 (5 bases). Germline V gene lookup returns CDR1 SGHTA and CDR2 FQGNSA. The CDR3 has 15 amino acids. V lost 4 bases, J lost 4 bases, and 16 bases lay in between.

This clonotype was counted a few times. The chain carries TRBV20-1 and TRBJ1-4; 9 positions agree with TRBD1. The V gene's germline CDR1 is DFQATT and CDR2 SNEGSKA (reference sequence). This CDR3 is built from 13 residues. The ends lost 6 bases at V and 8 bases at J; junction bases unmatched: 7. This chain's CDR3 is CSADRGWEEKLFF. CDR3 nucleotides: TGCAGTGCAGACAGGGGGTGGGAAGAAAAACTGTTTTTT.

This clonotype was found a few times. The chain joins TRBV11-2 to TRBJ1-4; 8 nucleotides line up with TRBD1. Germline loops: CDR1 SGHAT, CDR2 FQNNGV. After removal of 4 bases from V and 3 bases from J, the junction contained 7 bases not matched to a gene. This CDR3 has 16 residues. Here the CDR3 DNA reads TGTGCCAGCAGCTCTCGCCAGGGGGCGTCTAATGAAAAACTGTTTTTT. This gives the protein CASSSRQGASNEKLFF.

V usage is TRBV12-5 and J usage is TRBJ1-6; D unresolved. CDR3 length equals 14 residues. Germline-derived CDR1 and CDR2 are LGHNT and FRNRAP. The V end lost 2 bases, the J end lost 9 bases, and 11 bases lay between the germline ends. The CDR3 nucleotides are TGTGCTAGTGGTTTGACCCAAGAAGGTTCACCCCTCCACTTT. It translates to CASGLTQEGSPLHF.

The chain uses TRBV12-3 or TRBV12-4 and TRBJ2-3; TRBD2 aligns across 8 bases. The CDR3 totals 16 residues. The J segment lost 8 bases and the V segment lost 0 bases, leaving 10 bases of the junction unmatched. Here the CDR3 reads CASSLAPRAGGSTQYF. CDR3 DNA: TGTGCCAGCAGTTTAGCCCCGCGGGCGGGGGGCAGTACGCAGTATTTT.

The chain is built from TRBV12-3 or TRBV12-4 and TRBJ2-6; D call uncertain. This CDR3 spans 17 amino acids. The ends were cut back, 4 bases at V and 0 bases at J, with 13 bases in the middle. DNA of the CDR3: TGTGCCAGCAGTTCGCTGTATTTTTTCTCTGGGGCCAACGTCCTGACTTTC. Translation gives CASSSLYFFSGANVLTF.

This clonotype has only a few counts. The rearrangement links TRBV7-7 to TRBJ1-1; the D is unclear. The V and J ends lost 11 bases and 10 bases respectively, with 17 bases between them. The CDR3 runs 11 residues. Germline CDR1 is SSHAT and CDR2 is FNYEAQ (reference sequence). DNA of the CDR3: TGTGCCGGGGAAAATAGGCGGGGAGCTTTCTTT. Protein product: CAGENRRGAFF.

This clonotype was counted only a few times. The chain couples TRBV30 to TRBJ2-3, with TRBD2 identical over 10 bases. The CDR3 is made up of 15 amino acids. Germline CDR1 and CDR2: GTSNPN and SVGIG (reference sequence). V dropped 0 bases and J dropped 2; count of bases not matched to a gene: 2. Here the CDR3 DNA reads TGTGCCTGGAGTGTAACTAGCGGGATCACAGATACGCAGTATTTT. Residues: CAWSVTSGITDTQYF.

The table lists this clonotype with a few counts. This chain links TRBV29-1 with TRBJ2-7; the D call may be TRBD1 or TRBD2 (5 bases each). This CDR3 is built from 12 residues. V was shortened by 7 bases and J by 2 bases, with 12 bases between the two germline ends. From germline, CDR1 is SQVTM and CDR2 ANQGSEA. This CDR3 is CSAGTVTYEQYF. CDR3 DNA sequence: TGCAGCGCCGGGACGGTGACCTACGAGCAGTACTTC.

This clonotype was seen a few times. The gene calls are TRBV10-1 and TRBJ2-7; the D is unclear. The germline V and J ends were trimmed by 0 bases and 6 bases, with 9 bases remaining between them. Germline V gives CDR1 WNHNN, CDR2 SYGVQD (reference sequence). CDR3 length: 13 residues. In nucleotides, the CDR3 is TGCGCCAGCAGTGAGTCTGGTCGAACCGAGCAGTACTTC. Translated: CASSESGRTEQYF.

This clonotype was detected a few times. CDR3 coding DNA: TGTGCCAGCAGTTTACGGGGCGGAAGCCAAGAGACCCAGTACTTC. As protein: CASSLRGGSQETQYF. The chain combines TRBV12-3 or TRBV12-4 with TRBJ2-5; D tentatively reads TRBD1 or TRBD2 (5 bases each). Deletions cut 2 bases from V and 1 base from J, with 11 bases between. The CDR3 has 15 residues.

This clonotype turned up a few times. V and J are TRBV20-1 and TRBJ2-2, with TRBD2 identical over 7 bases. The CDR3 is 16 amino acids. CDR1 is DFQATT, CDR2 SNEGSKA, per germline (reference sequence). The J segment lost 0 bases and the V segment lost 0 bases, leaving 4 bases of the junction unmatched. The CDR3 loop is CSARDGRVTNTGELFF. For the CDR3, the DNA is TGCAGTGCTAGAGATGGGAGGGTAACGAACACCGGGGAGCTGTTTTTT.

Only a few counts were recorded for this clonotype. The rearrangement joins TRBV14 to TRBJ2-5; 8 bases are a match to TRBD1. V shed 5 bases and J 7 bases; nucleotides not matched to a gene: 9. There are 14 residues in the CDR3. Germline V CDR1 and CDR2: SGHDN, FVKESK. The CDR3 region is CASSGQGPRGTQYF. For the CDR3, the DNA is TGTGCCAGCAGCGGACAGGGACCCCGAGGGACCCAGTACTTC.

This clonotype occurred a few times. J is TRBJ2-7 and V is TRBV21-1. TRBV21-1 is a recognized pseudogene. CDR3 length: 14 amino acids. The CDR3 loop reads CASSTVRRSYEQYF. DNA of the CDR3: TGTGCCAGCAGCACCGTCCGTCGCTCCTACGAGCAGTACTTC.

The chain carries TRBV7-2 and TRBJ1-1; no clear D gene. CDR3 length: 13 residues. V lost 4 bases to trimming and J lost 7 bases, with 13 bases between them. Germline V lookup: CDR1 SGHTA, CDR2 FQGNSA. The DNA of the CDR3 is TGTGCCAGCAGCTATTACCCCCGGAGTGAAGCTTTCTTT. Amino acid sequence: CASSYYPRSEAFF.

The chain carries TRBV29-1 and TRBJ2-1; no firm D call. This CDR3 has 14 amino acids. V lost 6 bases and J 0 bases, leaving 12 bases between the germline ends. Germline V CDR1 and CDR2: SQVTM, ANQGSEA. The CDR3 sequence: CSVPLGSSYNEQFF. The DNA for the CDR3 is TGCAGCGTCCCCCTGGGAAGCTCCTACAATGAGCAGTTCTTC.

CDR3 sequence (DNA): TGCGCCAGCCATCGACAGGGGGCGCCCACAGATACGCAGTATTTT. It encodes CASHRQGAPTDTQYF. The rearrangement joins TRBV5-1 to TRBJ2-3; 10 nucleotides align to TRBD1. Looked up from germline, CDR1 is SGHRS and CDR2 is YFSETQ. This CDR3 region has 15 residues. J lost 2 bases, V lost 7 bases, and 7 bases had no gene match.

This rearrangement joins TRBV12-3 or TRBV12-4 to TRBJ2-2, with 7 bases fitting TRBD1. After removal of 6 bases from V and 6 bases from J, the junction contained 7 bases not matched to a gene. This CDR3 has 14 residues. DNA for the CDR3: TGTGCCAGCAGCCTGAATCAGGGGGCCGGGGAGCTGTTTTTT. It yields the protein CASSLNQGAGELFF.

The CDR3 loop is CASSSGHGETQYF. For the CDR3, the DNA is TGCGCCAGCAGCTCGGGACACGGGGAGACCCAGTACTTC. The chain links TRBV5-1 to TRBJ2-5; a weak D match, TRBD1 (6 bases). The germline gives CDR1 SGHRS, CDR2 YFSETQ. This CDR3 contains 13 residues. Trimming removed 3 bases at V and 5 bases at J, with 11 bases between.

This chain joins TRBV12-3 or TRBV12-4 and TRBJ2-5, with D perhaps TRBD2 (6 bases). CDR3 length equals 14 residues. V lost 5 bases and J lost 2, with 12 bases in between. In DNA form, the CDR3 reads TGTGCCAGCAGTCCCCGGGGGAATCAAGAGACCCAGTACTTC. Translation gives CASSPRGNQETQYF.

The chain combines TRBV20-1 with TRBJ2-2; D may correspond to TRBD1 or TRBD2 (5 bases each). This CDR3 is built from 11 residues. The V gene's germline CDR1 is DFQATT and CDR2 SNEGSKA (reference sequence). V was clipped by 4 bases and J by 9 bases, with 9 bases between them. The CDR3 spells CSAIEGRELFF. The CDR3 DNA follows: TGCAGTGCTATTGAGGGACGGGAGCTGTTTTTT.

This clonotype came up a few times. V usage is TRBV20-1 and J usage is TRBJ2-1, with D unresolved. Trimming cost V 5 bases and J 5 bases, with 10 bases left between them. Germline V CDR1 and CDR2: DFQATT, SNEGSKA (reference sequence). This CDR3 region has 12 residues. The DNA for the CDR3 is TGCAGTGCTCAAGGCGACGACAATGAGCAGTTCTTC. It is translated as CSAQGDDNEQFF.

This clonotype was recorded at least ten times. This chain joins TRBV7-2 and TRBJ2-3; D gene uncertain. This CDR3 spans 13 amino acids. Germline loops: CDR1 SGHTA, CDR2 FQGNSA. Deletions cut 6 bases from V and 0 bases from J, with 7 bases between. CDR3 loop: CASRHGSTDTQYF. CDR3 DNA: TGTGCCAGCAGGCACGGCAGCACAGATACGCAGTATTTT.

The chain recombines TRBV6-5 with TRBJ2-1; 9 bases line up with TRBD1. Germline lookup yields CDR1 MNHEY and CDR2 SVGAGI. V shed 4 bases and J 6 bases; nucleotides not matched to a gene: 13. CDR3 length: 17 residues. Here the CDR3 DNA reads TGTGCCAGCAGTTTAAATTTCCCGGGACAGGGTAGCAATGAGCAGTTCTTC. This gives the protein CASSLNFPGQGSNEQFF.

This clonotype was recorded a few times. The V call is TRBV20-1, the J call TRBJ2-3; 9 nucleotides line up with TRBD2. Per germline, CDR1 DFQATT and CDR2 SNEGSKA (reference sequence). The trim removed 1 base at V and 4 bases at J, leaving 6 bases unmatched. CDR3 length equals 15 residues. As DNA, the CDR3 is TGCAGTGCTAGAGTCGGCGGGGGGGCCCCAGATACGCAGTATTTT. Amino acid sequence: CSARVGGGAPDTQYF.

The chain uses TRBV7-2 and TRBJ1-6; no firm D call. Per the germline V gene, CDR1 is SGHTA and CDR2 is FQGNSA. This CDR3 has 14 residues. The V end was cut by 2 bases, the J end by 7 bases, with 9 bases between. For the CDR3, the DNA is TGTGCCAGCAGCTTATTGGTCACGAATTCACCCCTCCACTTT. It codes for CASSLLVTNSPLHF.

The V call is TRBV7-2, the J call TRBJ2-2; D not certain. Germline V gene data show CDR1 as SGHTA and CDR2 as FQGNSA. V was shortened by 8 bases and J by 0 bases, with 16 bases between the two germline ends. This CDR3 comprises 16 residues. The CDR3 sequence: CASPRGRSSNTGELFF. As DNA, the CDR3 is TGTGCCAGCCCCCGTGGGCGGTCGTCGAACACCGGGGAGCTGTTTTTT.

V gene TRBV4-3 combines with J gene TRBJ2-2; tentatively, D is TRBD2 (5 bases). Germline CDR1 is LGHNA and CDR2 is YSLEER. This CDR3 comprises 17 residues. V lost 1 base to trimming and J lost 6 bases, with 18 bases between them. CDR3 sequence: CASSQGNPGITAGELFF. The CDR3 nucleotides read TGCGCCAGCAGCCAAGGGAATCCGGGAATAACAGCCGGGGAGCTGTTTTTT.

CDR3 sequence reads: CASSGRDRGQGEAFF. The CDR3 bases are TGTGCCAGCAGCGGTAGAGACAGGGGACAGGGTGAAGCTTTCTTT. This chain uses TRBV9 with TRBJ1-1, with 9 bases matching TRBD1. CDR1 SGDLS and CDR2 YYNGEE come from the germline V gene. CDR3 length: 15 residues. The V gene end was trimmed by 3 bases and the J gene end by 7 bases; junction bases not matched to a gene: 10.

The chain recombines TRBV7-2 with TRBJ2-7; D remains unclear. The V end was cut by 5 bases, the J end by 3 bases, with 8 bases between. Germline lookup yields CDR1 SGHTA and CDR2 FQGNSA. The CDR3 is 12 amino acids. As DNA, the CDR3 is TGTGCCAGCAGCCGACCGTTCTACGAGCAGTACTTC. Protein product: CASSRPFYEQYF. The full variable domain, rest sourced from reference TRBV7-2 and TRBJ2-7, is GAGVSQSPSNKVTEKGKDVELRCDPISGHTALYWYRQSLGQGLEFLIYFQGNSAPDKSGLPSDRFSAERTGGSVSTLTIQRTQQEDSAVYLCASSRPFYEQYFGPGTRLTVT.

This clonotype was seen many times. The J gene is TRBJ2-1, the V gene TRBV7-9; no definite D call. Trimming cost V 0 bases and J 7 bases, with 7 bases left between them. Germline CDR1 reads SEHNR; CDR2 reads FQNEAQ (reference sequence). The CDR3 runs to 13 residues. DNA of the CDR3: TGTGCCAGCAGCTTAGCGGCCGGGAATGAGCAGTTCTTC. It yields the protein CASSLAAGNEQFF.